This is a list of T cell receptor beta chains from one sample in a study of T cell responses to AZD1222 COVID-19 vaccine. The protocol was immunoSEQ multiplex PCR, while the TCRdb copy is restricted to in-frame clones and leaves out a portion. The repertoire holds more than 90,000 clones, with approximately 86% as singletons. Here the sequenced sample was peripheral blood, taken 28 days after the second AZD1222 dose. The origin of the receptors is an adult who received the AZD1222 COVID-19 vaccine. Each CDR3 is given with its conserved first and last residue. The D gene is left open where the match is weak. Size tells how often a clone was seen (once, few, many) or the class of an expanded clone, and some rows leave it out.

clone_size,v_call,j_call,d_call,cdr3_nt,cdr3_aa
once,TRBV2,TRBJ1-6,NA,TGTGCCAGCAGTGTTCAAGCAGGGGTGGGTGGTAATTCACCCCTCCACTTT,CASSVQAGVGGNSPLHF
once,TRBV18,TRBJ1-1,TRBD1,TGTGCCAGCTCACCACCCTCGTCAGGGGGACACACTGAAGCTTTCTTT,CASSPPSSGGHTEAFF
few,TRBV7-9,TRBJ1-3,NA,TGTGCCAGCAGCCCAAAGCTAAGGATAGGTAACACCATATATTTT,CASSPKLRIGNTIYF
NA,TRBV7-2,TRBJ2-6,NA,TGTGCCAGCAGCCCTCAGCAGACCTCTGGGGCCAACGTCCTGACTTTC,CASSPQQTSGANVLTF
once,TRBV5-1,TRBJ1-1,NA,TGCGCCAGCAGCTTGACAGGGATGAACACTGAAGCTTTCTTT,CASSLTGMNTEAFF
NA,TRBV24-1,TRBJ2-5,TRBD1,TGTGCCACCAGCCGCGACAGGGGCGGTCGAGAGACCCAGTACTTC,CATSRDRGGRETQYF
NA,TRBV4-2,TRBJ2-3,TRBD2,TGTGCCAGCAGCCAATCAGGGCGCCTAGCGGGGACAGATACGCAGTATTTT,CASSQSGRLAGTDTQYF
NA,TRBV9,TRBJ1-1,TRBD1,TGTGCCAGCAGCCCCCAGACAGGGCTGTCTGAAGCTTTCTTT,CASSPQTGLSEAFF
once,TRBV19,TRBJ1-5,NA,TGTGCCAGTATGTTAGTGGGGGCGCGGGGTCTGGATCAGCCCCAGCATTTT,CASMLVGARGLDQPQHF
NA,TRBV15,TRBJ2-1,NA,TGTGCCACCAGCAGGGCGCGCAATGAGCAGTTCTTC,CATSRARNEQFF
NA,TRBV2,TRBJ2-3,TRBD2,TGTGCCAGCAGTTCAGTTACGACTAGCATGAATACGCAGTATTTT,CASSSVTTSMNTQYF
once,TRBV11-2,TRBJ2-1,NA,TGTGCCAGCAGCTTAGCGGCACCCTACAATGAGCAGTTCTTC,CASSLAAPYNEQFF